This record covers a single T cell receptor beta chain. The entry originates in a study of T cells in tumors after PD-1 blockade. Deletions cut 5 bases from V and 2 bases from J, with 17 bases between. The CDR3 runs to 16 residues. Germline V gene lookup returns CDR1 MGHRA and CDR2 YSYEKL. The protocol was immunoSEQ multiplex PCR, while the TCRdb copy is restricted to in-frame clones and leaves out a portion. The data show fewer than 55,000 clones, about 84% seen once. The gene calls are TRBV4-1 and TRBJ2-3; the D call may be TRBD1 or TRBD2 (5 bases each). This clonotype was obtained from a human donor with basal cell carcinoma. Sequenced material: PBMCs, taken before anti-PD-1 treatment. This CDR3 is CASSGTGTVYTDTQYF. In nucleotides, the CDR3 is TGCGCCAGCAGCGGGACCGGGACGGTGTACACAGATACGCAGTATTTT.